This T cell receptor beta chain was recorded in a study of T cells in Graves' hyperthyroidism and ophthalmopathy. This clonotype was picked up many times. RNA transcripts were the template for amplifying TCR beta CDR3 regions. Using the HTBI primer set, a first-round RT-PCR was run on the TCR CDR3. TCRdb recomputed calls from the multiplex PCR reads with MiXCR, one row per CDR3 protein. Counted here are about 350,000 distinct CDR3 sequences, around 18% occurring once; the ten biggest clones make up less than 20%. Trimming took off 7 bases at V and 6 bases at J, with 22 bases between the two ends. The CDR3 totals 14 residues. Germline V CDR1 and CDR2: SQVTM, ANQGSEA.

The sequence came from a woman aged 40 to 55 with Graves' ophthalmopathy. The sequencing input was blood. The chain couples TRBV29-1 to TRBJ2-7; maybe TRBD2 (5 bases). The CDR3 spells CSGAPAAGRGEQYF. The CDR3 DNA reads TGCAGCGGGGCACCCGCGGCCGGACGGGGCGAGCAGTACTTC.